The 11 T cell receptor beta chains given below trace back to one sample, sequenced in a study of cytomegalovirus exposure and HLA in healthy donors. PCR amplification relied on 60 Vbeta primers (plus 13 Jbeta primers). Libraries were prepared by immunoSEQ multiplex PCR; TCRdb keeps only in-frame clonotypes and omits some of them. The sample lists 90,000 to 140,000 clones, 80% occurring once. The sample was PBMCs. These receptors all come from a man between 25 and 39 years old in good health and CMV-seropositive.

This clone appeared a single time. The V and J genes are TRBV2 and TRBJ1-5; 7 nucleotides line up with TRBD1. The germline CDR1 and CDR2 sequences are SNHLY and FYNNEI. The CDR3 has 16 residues. V lost 4 bases and J lost 0; bases outside the gene matches: 6. CDR3 sequence: CASSGSTGYSNQPQHF. The CDR3 DNA reads TGTGCCAGCAGTGGATCGACAGGGTATAGCAATCAGCCCCAGCATTTT.

The CDR3 DNA reads as TGCGCCAGCGGAGGGACGGTCGTGAGGACCCAGTACTTC. It is translated as CASGGTVVRTQYF. The chain carries TRBV5-1 and TRBJ2-5; D may be TRBD2 (6 bases). The CDR3 loop spans 13 amino acids. Germline V lookup: CDR1 SGHRS, CDR2 YFSETQ. V shed 7 bases and J shed 7 bases, with 17 bases lying between them.

This rearrangement joins TRBV7-2 to TRBJ1-2; D possibly corresponds to TRBD1 (6 bases). The V gene's germline CDR1 is SGHTA and CDR2 FQGNSA. The ends were cut back, 5 bases at V and 8 bases at J, with 18 bases in the middle. The CDR3 covers 14 residues. The CDR3 DNA is TGTGCCAGCAGCCTCGTACAGGGATCGTACGGCTACACCTTC. As protein: CASSLVQGSYGYTF.

The chain joins TRBV30 to TRBJ2-5; TRBD2 aligns across 8 bases. Germline V gene lookup returns CDR1 GTSNPN and CDR2 SVGIG (reference sequence). The CDR3 totals 15 residues. The J segment lost 5 bases and the V segment lost 2 bases, leaving 10 bases of the junction unmatched. The chain's CDR3 is CAWSHGGGLAETQYF. The CDR3 DNA reads TGTGCCTGGAGTCACGGGGGGGGTTTGGCGGAGACCCAGTACTTC.

The CDR3, as DNA: TGTGCCAGCCTCCCCAGTGAAGCTTTCTTT. The encoded protein is CASLPSEAFF. V usage is TRBV6-4 and J usage is TRBJ1-1; no clear D. Germline CDR1 MRHNA, CDR2 SNTAGT. The CDR3 sequence is 10 residues long. The V gene lost 8 bases and the J gene lost 7 bases, with 8 bases spanning the gap.

This CDR3 reads CASSPGQGAVEPQHF. The CDR3 DNA follows: TGTGCCAGCAGCCCGGGACAGGGGGCGGTTGAGCCCCAGCATTTT. The V gene is TRBV7-8, the J gene TRBJ1-5; 12 bases match TRBD1. Unmatched junction bases numbered 7, after V lost 5 bases and J lost 8 bases. The CDR3 totals 15 residues. Germline V gene sequence: CDR1 SGHVS, CDR2 FQNEAQ.

There are a few counts of this clone. This rearrangement joins TRBV2 to TRBJ2-3; tentative D call: TRBD1 (5 bases). Germline V CDR1 and CDR2: SNHLY, FYNNEI. The CDR3 consists of 16 residues. V was clipped by 7 bases and J by 0 bases, with 17 bases between them. The CDR3 coding sequence is TGTGCCAGCAACTCCCTAGGGGCTCCTAGCACAGATACGCAGTATTTT. Protein: CASNSLGAPSTDTQYF.

The chain is built from TRBV5-4 and TRBJ2-5, with TRBD1 matching 10 bases. J was trimmed by 4 bases and V by 3 bases; bases with no gene match: 6. The CDR3 is made up of 15 amino acids. In germline, CDR1 is SGHNT, CDR2 YYREEE (reference sequence). CDR3 loop: CASSYGQGVRETQYF. The CDR3 DNA sequence: TGTGCCAGCAGCTACGGACAGGGGGTTCGAGAGACCCAGTACTTC. The full variable domain, rest sourced from reference TRBV5-4 and TRBJ2-5, is ETGVTQSPTHLIKTRGQQVTLRCSSQSGHNTVSWYQQALGQGPQFIFQYYREEENGRGNFPPRFSGLQFPNYSSELNVNALELDDSALYLCASSYGQGVRETQYFGPGTRLLVL.

V is TRBV6-5 and J is TRBJ2-2; 7 nucleotides align to TRBD2. Per germline, CDR1 MNHEY and CDR2 SVGAGI. The V and J ends lost 8 bases and 7 bases, in that order; junction bases with no gene match: 13. The CDR3 length is 15 residues. The CDR3 bases are TGTGCCAGCCGGAAGACTAGCAGCGGTCACGGGGAGCTGTTTTTT. Amino acid sequence: CASRKTSSGHGELFF.

The CDR3 sequence is CASSEEPGQGVSYTF. The CDR3 DNA sequence: TGTGCCAGCAGTGAAGAGCCGGGACAGGGGGTTAGCTACACCTTC. V and J are TRBV6-1 and TRBJ1-2, with 11 positions matching TRBD1. Trimming at V came to 1 base and at J to 9 bases, leaving 7 bases not matched to a gene. This CDR3 contains 15 residues. In germline, CDR1 is MNHNS, CDR2 SASEGT.

V is TRBV20-1 and J is TRBJ1-4; no definite D call. Trimming took off 8 bases at V and 8 bases at J, with 12 bases between the two ends. Germline CDR1 DFQATT, CDR2 SNEGSKA (reference sequence). The CDR3 is 11 residues long. CDR3 coding DNA: TGCAGTACCCTTTCGGGGGAAAAACTGTTTTTT. Translation: CSTLSGEKLFF.